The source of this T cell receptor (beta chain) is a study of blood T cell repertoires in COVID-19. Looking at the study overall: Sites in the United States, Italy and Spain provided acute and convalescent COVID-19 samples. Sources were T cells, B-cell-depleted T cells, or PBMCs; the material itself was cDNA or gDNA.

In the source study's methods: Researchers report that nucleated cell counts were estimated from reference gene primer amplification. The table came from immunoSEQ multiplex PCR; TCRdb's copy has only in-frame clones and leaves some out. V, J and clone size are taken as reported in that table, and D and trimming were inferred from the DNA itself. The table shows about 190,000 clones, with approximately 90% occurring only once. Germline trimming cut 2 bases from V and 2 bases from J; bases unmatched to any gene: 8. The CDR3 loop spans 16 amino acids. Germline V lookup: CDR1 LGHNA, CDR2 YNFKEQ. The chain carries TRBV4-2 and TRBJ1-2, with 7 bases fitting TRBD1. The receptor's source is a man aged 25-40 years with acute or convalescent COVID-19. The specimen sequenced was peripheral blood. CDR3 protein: CASSQTGTEGNYGYTF. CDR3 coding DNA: TGTGCCAGCAGCCAAACGGGGACAGAGGGAAACTATGGCTACACCTTC.